These 2 T cell receptor beta chains share one sample of origin, sequenced in a study of yellow fever vaccine responses in identical twins. TCRdb reanalysed the RT-PCR reads using MiXCR and keeps one entry per CDR3 protein. The data hold around 13,000 distinct CDR3 sequences, with approximately 84% observed a single time. The sequenced sample was T cells from blood (PBMCs), unsorted or a sorted subset (not recorded which), obtained before or after yellow fever vaccination (not recorded which). The receptors here all came from a woman younger than 30 who received the yellow fever vaccine.

The V and J genes are TRBV6-4 and TRBJ2-1, with 7 positions matching TRBD2. The CDR3 totals 14 residues. Per germline, CDR1 MRHNA and CDR2 SNTAGT. The junction had 3 bases not matched to a gene; V was cut back by 4 bases and J by 3 bases. CDR3 nucleotide sequence: TGTGCCAGCAGTGCGCGCGGGGGCTACAATGAGCAGTTCTTC. Its translation: CASSARGGYNEQFF.

V usage is TRBV11-1 and J usage is TRBJ2-3; a weak D match, TRBD2 (7 bases). Trimming removed 5 bases from V and 4 bases from J, with 16 bases in between. The CDR3 extends over 15 amino acids. CDR1 SGHAT and CDR2 FQDESV come from the germline V gene (reference sequence). The CDR3 protein is CASSVETGGADTQYF. CDR3 nucleotide sequence: TGTGCCAGCAGCGTAGAGACGGGGGGCGCAGATACGCAGTATTTT.